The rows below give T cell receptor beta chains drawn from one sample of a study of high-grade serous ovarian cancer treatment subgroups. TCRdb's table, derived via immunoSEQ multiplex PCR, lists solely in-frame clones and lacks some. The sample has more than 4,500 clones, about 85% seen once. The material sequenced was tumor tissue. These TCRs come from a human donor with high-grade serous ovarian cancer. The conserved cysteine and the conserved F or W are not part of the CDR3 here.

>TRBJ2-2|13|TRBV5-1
ASRGTGEYTGELF
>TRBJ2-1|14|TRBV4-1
ASSQDRPPPRDEQF
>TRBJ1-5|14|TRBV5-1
ASSSTGENSNQPQH
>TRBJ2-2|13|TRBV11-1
ASSLRRGGSGELF
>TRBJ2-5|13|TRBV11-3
ASSLSGLRTETQY
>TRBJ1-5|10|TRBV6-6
ASSFLNQPQH
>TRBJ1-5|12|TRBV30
AWSGGQRNQPQH
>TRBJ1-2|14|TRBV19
ASSIVVGVQSDGYT
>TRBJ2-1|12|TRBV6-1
ASSVWRGGHEQF
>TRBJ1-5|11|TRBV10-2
ASSDYSNQPQH
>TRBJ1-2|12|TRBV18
ASSPLAFDYGYT
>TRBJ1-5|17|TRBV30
AWSVRRGQGMHSNQPQH
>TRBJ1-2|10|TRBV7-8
ASSSRGYGYT
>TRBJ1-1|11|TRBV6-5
ASTKGTHTEAF